One and the same sample provided the 3 T cell receptor beta chains below, sequenced in a study of blood T cells in healthy people across ages. A sample-barcoded 5' primer and a J-beta primer mix were used in a second PCR of about 6 to 12 cycles. TCRdb itself ran the 5' RACE reads through MiXCR, one entry per CDR3 protein. This table holds around 1,000,000 distinct CDR3 sequences, roughly 24% found once. This same sample was also taken into another study, of T cells of mothers and their children.

Specimen: blood. These receptors were obtained from a girl aged 2-10 years in good health.

There are a few counts of this clonotype. The rearrangement joins TRBV6-2 or TRBV6-3 to TRBJ1-1; D ambiguous. Germline CDR1 reads MNHEY; CDR2 reads SVGEGT. CDR3 length equals 16 residues. V lost 0 bases and J lost 3, with 14 bases in between. CDR3 loop: CASSYSPMPVHTEAFF. The CDR3 region has the DNA TGTGCCAGCAGTTACTCTCCCATGCCGGTTCACACTGAAGCTTTCTTT.

The chain joins TRBV20-1 to TRBJ2-5; D is uncertain. This CDR3 has 14 amino acids. Looked up from germline, CDR1 is DFQATT and CDR2 is SNEGSKA (reference sequence). Trimming shortened V by 4 bases and J by 2 bases, and 14 bases separated the two germline ends. The CDR3 DNA sequence: TGCAGTGCTACCGCCCAGCCGGAGCAAGAGACCCAGTACTTC. Its translation: CSATAQPEQETQYF.

The chain uses TRBV4-1 and TRBJ1-2, with D perhaps matching TRBD1 (5 bases). The CDR3 is made up of 13 amino acids. Germline V lookup: CDR1 MGHRA, CDR2 YSYEKL. The germline V and J ends were trimmed by 0 bases and 7 bases, with 9 bases remaining between them. For the CDR3, the DNA is TGCGCCAGCAGCCAAGAACCAGGGAGTGGCTACACCTTC. Translation: CASSQEPGSGYTF.